This T cell receptor (beta chain) derives from a study of T cells in Graves' hyperthyroidism and ophthalmopathy. Using RNA transcripts as the source, TCR beta CDR3 regions were amplified. A set of HTBI primers served as the primers for a first-round RT-PCR of the TCR CDR3. TCRdb re-called the multiplex PCR reads with MiXCR, one entry per CDR3 protein. The table records fewer than 250,000 distinct CDR3 sequences, roughly 18% of them present only once. The CDR3 has 14 amino acids. Germline V lookup: CDR1 SGDLS, CDR2 YYNGEE. The ends lost 0 bases at V and 5 bases at J; junction bases unmatched: 2. Overall study findings and caveats: Ophthalmopathy, which appeared later, was predicted by the model a median about 6 months before onset. Blood held most thyroid clonotypes expanded above 0.001 frequency.

Turning to this clonotype: Its antigen is unidentified.

Uncontrolled infections, other autoimmune diseases, pregnancy or lactation led to exclusion of patients. Clinicians diagnosed patients from clinical symptoms, serum thyroxine and TRAb, thyroid ultrasound and orbital computed tomography. Sequenced sample: blood. The clonotype was recovered from a man aged 50-60 years with Graves' hyperthyroidism. This sequence joins TRBV9 and TRBJ2-1, with 7 bases fitting TRBD1. CDR3 sequence: CASSVEDRHNEQFF. DNA for the CDR3: TGTGCCAGCAGCGTAGAGGACAGGCACAATGAGCAGTTCTTC.